This entry lists 30 T cell receptor beta chains sequenced from one sample in a study of response to subunit inactivated influenza vaccine. TCRdb passed the RT-PCR reads through MiXCR, listing each CDR3 protein once. The sample contains 160,000 or so distinct CDR3 sequences, approximately 10% of which appear only once. The sample in question was non-naive T cells sorted from PBMCs, obtained about 40 days after vaccination. The receptor source for this set is a man aged 45-60 years who received an inactivated influenza vaccine.

This clonotype was recorded at least ten times. The J gene is TRBJ2-3, the V gene TRBV5-1, with 8 bases matching TRBD1. Trimming cost V 3 bases and J 0 bases; bases outside gene matches: 6. Germline V lookup: CDR1 SGHRS, CDR2 YFSETQ. CDR3 length: 16 amino acids. The CDR3 DNA follows: TGCGCCAGCAGCTCCGTGGACAGGGAGAGCACAGATACGCAGTATTTT. Its translation is CASSSVDRESTDTQYF.

The chain uses TRBV14 and TRBJ2-1, with 11 bases aligning to TRBD2. This CDR3 is 17 amino acids long. V dropped 0 bases and J dropped 7; count of bases not matched to a gene: 8. Germline V lookup: CDR1 SGHDN, CDR2 FVKESK. The CDR3 spells CASSQESLLAGVNEQFF. For the CDR3, the DNA is TGTGCCAGCAGCCAAGAGTCCCTACTAGCGGGAGTAAATGAGCAGTTCTTC.

Only a few counts were recorded for this clonotype. As DNA, the CDR3 is TGTGCCAGCAGCCACCCCCCCAGGAGGGACAGGGGGCTTTCACCCCTCCACTTT. Its translation: CASSHPPRRDRGLSPLHF. This chain links TRBV3-1 with TRBJ1-6, with 12 bases lining up with TRBD1. CDR1 LGHDT and CDR2 YNNKEL come from the germline V gene (reference sequence). CDR3 length equals 18 residues. The V segment lost 3 bases and the J segment 9 bases; nucleotides outside the gene matches: 12.

This chain connects TRBV12-3 or TRBV12-4 to TRBJ2-3; the match to TRBD2 covers 14 bases. V dropped 5 bases and J dropped 5; count of bases not matched to a gene: 6. The length of the CDR3 is 16 residues. CDR3 sequence reads: CASSTRLAGGGDTQYF. In DNA, the CDR3 is TGTGCCAGCAGTACCCGACTAGCGGGGGGGGGAGATACGCAGTATTTT.

The sample holds a few counts of this clonotype. The chain carries TRBV18 and TRBJ2-7; either TRBD1 or TRBD2 may fit D (5 bases each). Trimming took 1 base from V and 3 from J, leaving 10 bases between them. The CDR3 length is 14 residues. Germline assignment: CDR1 KGHSH and CDR2 LQKENI. CDR3 region: CASSPRGVGYEQYF. The CDR3 DNA reads TGTGCCAGCTCACCACGAGGGGTGGGCTACGAGCAGTACTTC.

Only a few counts were recorded for this clonotype. DNA of the CDR3: TGTGCCAGCAATCAGGCTAGCGGGAGTAGCGAGACCCAGTACTTC. Translating gives CASNQASGSSETQYF. The J gene is TRBJ2-5, the V gene TRBV7-9; 10 bases agree with TRBD2. The germline V gene encodes CDR1 SEHNR and CDR2 FQNEAQ (reference sequence). This CDR3 is 15 amino acids long. With 7 bases clipped from V and 5 bases from J, the junction kept 10 bases outside the gene matches.

This clonotype was picked up a small number of times. CDR3 sequence reads: CASSFGGGANEQFF. The CDR3 bases are TGTGCCAGCAGTTTCGGCGGGGGGGCGAATGAGCAGTTCTTC. J is TRBJ2-1 and V is TRBV12-3 or TRBV12-4, with 9 bases fitting TRBD2. V lost 3 bases and J lost 7; bases outside the gene matches: 4. The CDR3 runs to 14 residues.

This clonotype was seen many times. This sequence joins TRBV11-3 and TRBJ2-1; D possibly matches TRBD1 or TRBD2 (7 bases each). Germline loops: CDR1 SGHNT, CDR2 YENEEA. With 5 bases removed from V and 7 bases from J, the gap between germline ends came to 21 bases. The length of the CDR3 is 16 residues. In DNA form, the CDR3 reads TGTGCCAGCAGCCCGGGGGGACAGTTTCCGTCAAATGAGCAGTTCTTC. Translating it yields CASSPGGQFPSNEQFF.

The sample holds many counts of this clonotype. The chain combines TRBV7-2 with TRBJ2-3, with unresolved D. Per germline, CDR1 SGHTA and CDR2 FQGNSA. Between the trimmed V and J ends, which lost 0 bases and 0 bases, there was a span of 7 bases. The length of the CDR3 is 15 residues. CDR3 sequence: CASSLAGTSTDTQYF. The CDR3 DNA is TGTGCCAGCAGCTTAGCGGGTACTAGCACAGATACGCAGTATTTT. Full variable domain (rest looked up from reference TRBV7-2 and TRBJ2-3): GAGVSQSPSNKVTEKGKDVELRCDPISGHTALYWYRQSLGQGLEFLIYFQGNSAPDKSGLPSDRFSAERTGGSVSTLTIQRTQQEDSAVYLCASSLAGTSTDTQYFGPGTRLTVL.

This clonotype was counted only a few times. The V call is TRBV28, the J call TRBJ1-6, with 7 bases lining up with TRBD1. Germline lookup yields CDR1 MDHEN and CDR2 SYDVKM. V dropped 5 bases and J dropped 6; count of bases not matched to a gene: 13. The CDR3 spans 17 residues. The CDR3 DNA reads as TGTGCCAGCAGTGTAGGACCAGGGGGAGGAGGTAATTCACCCCTCCACTTT. Amino acids: CASSVGPGGGGNSPLHF.

This sequence joins TRBV10-1 and TRBJ2-3; D may be TRBD1 or TRBD2 (5 bases each). The V gene's germline CDR1 is WNHNN and CDR2 SYGVQD (reference sequence). With 2 bases removed from V and 0 bases from J, the gap between germline ends came to 9 bases. This CDR3 spans 15 amino acids. CDR3 sequence: CASSEDGDSTDTQYF. The CDR3 nucleotides are TGCGCCAGCAGTGAGGACGGGGACAGCACAGATACGCAGTATTTT.

This clonotype showed up just a few times. The chain uses TRBV30 and TRBJ2-6; D remains unclear. V lost 1 base and J lost 0, with 7 bases in between. This CDR3 spans 15 amino acids. Germline CDR1 GTSNPN, CDR2 SVGIG (reference sequence). As DNA, the CDR3 is TGTGCCTGGAGTGGACCCAGCTCTGGGGCCAACGTCCTGACTTTC. It is translated as CAWSGPSSGANVLTF. Full variable domain (missing parts from reference TRBV30 and TRBJ2-6): SQTIHQWPATLVQPVGSPLSLECTVEGTSNPNLYWYRQAAGRGLQLLFYSVGIGQISSEVPQNLSASRPQDRQFILSSKKLLLSDSGFYLCAWSGPSSGANVLTFGAGSRLTVL.

The rearrangement joins TRBV15 to TRBJ2-3; TRBD2 matches at 12 bases. The CDR3 loop spans 14 amino acids. Germline loops: CDR1 LNHNV, CDR2 YYDKDF (reference sequence). The V gene end was trimmed by 8 bases and the J gene end by 4 bases; junction bases not matched to a gene: 4. The CDR3 is CATGLAGGSDTQYF. CDR3 DNA sequence: TGTGCCACCGGGCTAGCGGGAGGGTCAGATACGCAGTATTTT. Supplemented by reference TRBV15 and TRBJ2-3, the full variable domain reads DAMVIQNPRYQVTQFGKPVTLSCSQTLNHNVMYWYQQKSSQAPKLLFHYYDKDFNNEADTPDNFQSRRPNTSFCFLDIRSPGLGDTAMYLCATGLAGGSDTQYFGPGTRLTVL.

There are a few counts of this clonotype. V usage is TRBV6-2 or TRBV6-3 and J usage is TRBJ2-1; 7 bases fit TRBD2. The CDR3 is 18 residues long. J lost 2 bases, V lost 5 bases, and 15 bases had no gene match. Germline assignment: CDR1 MNHEY and CDR2 SVGEGT. The CDR3 DNA reads as TGTGCCAGCAGTCTGTTAGCGGGCAACCAAAACCCCTACAATGAGCAGTTCTTC. This encodes CASSLLAGNQNPYNEQFF.

The chain recombines TRBV7-9 with TRBJ1-4, with 9 nucleotides matching TRBD1. This CDR3 region has 15 residues. From germline, CDR1 is SEHNR and CDR2 FQNEAQ (reference sequence). J gave up 8 bases and V 3 bases, and 7 bases lay outside the gene matches. CDR3 region: CASSFGQGRIEKLFF. The CDR3 region has the DNA TGTGCCAGCAGCTTCGGACAGGGGAGGATCGAAAAACTGTTTTTT.

This clonotype was observed a handful of times. The rearrangement links TRBV10-3 to TRBJ2-7, with 11 bases lining up with TRBD1. Germline CDR1 reads ENHRY; CDR2 reads SYGVKD. J lost 7 bases, V lost 4 bases, and 3 bases had no gene match. The CDR3 runs to 13 residues. CDR3 sequence (DNA): TGTGCCATCAGTGTGGACAGGGGGCGGGAGCAGTACTTC. Encoded protein: CAISVDRGREQYF.

The V call is TRBV19, the J call TRBJ2-7; D call uncertain. In germline, CDR1 is LNHDA, CDR2 SQIVND (reference sequence). The V end lost 5 bases, the J end lost 2 bases, and 10 bases lay between the germline ends. The CDR3 length is 13 residues. CDR3 loop: CASSSDGPYEQYF. The CDR3 DNA reads TGTGCCAGTAGTTCCGACGGACCCTACGAGCAGTACTTC.

This clonotype was detected a few times. The V and J genes are TRBV20-1 and TRBJ2-7, with TRBD2 identical over 8 bases. The CDR3 is 14 residues long. Trimming cost V 3 bases and J 3 bases; bases outside gene matches: 7. Germline V CDR1 and CDR2: DFQATT, SNEGSKA (reference sequence). The chain's CDR3 is CSASSGTRRYEQYF. As DNA, the CDR3 is TGCAGTGCTAGTTCTGGGACTAGGCGCTACGAGCAGTACTTC.

The rearrangement uses TRBV12-3 or TRBV12-4 and TRBJ1-6; perhaps TRBD1 as D (5 bases). V was trimmed by 5 bases and J by 6 bases, leaving 8 bases between them. The CDR3 sequence is 13 residues long. CDR3 protein: CASSLTANSPLHF. The DNA of the CDR3 is TGTGCCAGCAGTCTGACAGCTAATTCACCCCTCCACTTT.

There are a few counts of this clonotype. The chain uses TRBV9 and TRBJ2-6, with D maybe TRBD1 (5 bases). Germline CDR1 SGDLS, CDR2 YYNGEE. The V end was cut by 4 bases, the J end by 4 bases, with 12 bases between. The CDR3 length is 15 residues. Written as DNA, the CDR3 is TGTGCCAGCAGCACTAAAGGGGCCGGGGCCAACGTCCTGACTTTC. Amino acid sequence: CASSTKGAGANVLTF.

The rearrangement uses TRBV11-2 and TRBJ2-3; 13 nucleotides match TRBD2. V was clipped by 0 bases and J by 3 bases; unmatched bases: 6. This CDR3 region has 18 residues. CDR1 is SGHAT, CDR2 FQNNGV, per germline. CDR3 coding DNA: TGTGCCAGCAGCTTAGATGGGACTAGCGGGGCTGCAACAGATACGCAGTATTTT. Protein sequence: CASSLDGTSGAATDTQYF.

V and J are TRBV7-2 and TRBJ2-5; 10 bases fit TRBD1. This CDR3 contains 15 residues. Germline loops: CDR1 SGHTA, CDR2 FQGNSA. V lost 3 bases to trimming and J lost 5 bases; unmatched junction nucleotides: 6. The chain's CDR3 is CASSFPGQGSETQYF. In nucleotides, the CDR3 is TGTGCCAGCAGCTTCCCGGGACAGGGGTCCGAGACCCAGTACTTC.

As concerns this clonotype: A much larger clone sits a single nucleotide away, making a read error possible. The chain employs TRBV18 and TRBJ2-7; the D gene is possibly TRBD1 (5 bases). This CDR3 has 13 amino acids. V lost 7 bases and J 2 bases, leaving 12 bases between the germline ends. Per the germline V gene, CDR1 is KGHSH and CDR2 is LQKENI. The CDR3 bases are TGTGCCAGCTTATTTAGGGGCCCCTACGAGCAGTACTTC. Amino acids: CASLFRGPYEQYF.

This clonotype occurred a few times. J is TRBJ2-3 and V is TRBV5-5; D unresolved. This CDR3 is built from 15 residues. CDR1 SGHKS and CDR2 YYEKEE come from the germline V gene (reference sequence). V was pared by 0 bases and J by 0 bases, with 8 bases between. As DNA, the CDR3 is TGTGCCAGCAGCTTGGAAGGGTTTAGCACAGATACGCAGTATTTT. Translation: CASSLEGFSTDTQYF.

This clonotype has just a few counts. The V gene is TRBV27, the J gene TRBJ2-2; either TRBD1 or TRBD2 may fit D (5 bases each). Trimming took 3 bases from V and 5 from J, leaving 13 bases between them. The germline V gene has CDR1 MNHEY and CDR2 SMNVEV (reference sequence). The CDR3 has 15 residues. The CDR3 loop reads CASSFEGRWTGELFF. The CDR3 bases are TGTGCCAGCAGTTTCGAGGGGCGCTGGACCGGGGAGCTGTTTTTT.

This clonotype was counted only a few times. The genes are TRBV29-1 and TRBJ2-7, with TRBD1 matching 8 bases. Germline CDR1 is SQVTM and CDR2 is ANQGSEA. This CDR3 region has 13 residues. J was trimmed by 5 bases and V by 5 bases; bases with no gene match: 8. The DNA for the CDR3 is TGCAGCGTTCAACCGGACAGGGTAGACGAGCAGTACTTC. Protein sequence: CSVQPDRVDEQYF.

This chain links TRBV29-1 with TRBJ2-2; a weak D match, TRBD2 (6 bases). This CDR3 has 12 amino acids. Trimming pared 7 bases from V and 4 bases from J, leaving 10 bases between. Germline V gives CDR1 SQVTM, CDR2 ANQGSEA. CDR3 nucleotides: TGCAGCGGGGGGGAGATCACCGGGGAGCTGTTTTTT. It translates to CSGGEITGELFF.

The chain combines TRBV6-2 or TRBV6-3 with TRBJ2-7; possible D gene TRBD2, 5 bases. V gave up 8 bases and J gave up 1 base, with 18 bases separating them. The CDR3 runs 15 residues. CDR1 is MNHEY and CDR2 is SVGEGT in the germline V gene. CDR3 bases: TGTGCCAGCGGTCGAAGAGGGATTCTATCCTACGAGCAGTACTTC. Amino acid sequence: CASGRRGILSYEQYF.

The rearrangement uses TRBV6-9 and TRBJ1-2; TRBD1 matches at 8 bases. V dropped 7 bases and J dropped 6; count of bases not matched to a gene: 13. Germline V gene data show CDR1 as MNHGY and CDR2 as SVAAGI. There are 15 residues in the CDR3. Here the CDR3 reads CASITSGGRYDGYTF. The CDR3 nucleotides read TGTGCCAGCATCACCTCAGGGGGCCGGTACGATGGCTACACCTTC.

This clonotype was seen many times. This chain joins TRBV24-1 and TRBJ2-5; D is ambiguous. CDR1 and CDR2 from the germline V gene are KGHDR and SFDVKD. The V end was cut by 3 bases, the J end by 3 bases, with 1 base between. The CDR3 runs to 11 residues. The CDR3 DNA reads TGTGCCACCAGTGATAAAGAGACCCAGTACTTC. Its protein product is CATSDKETQYF.